Sequencing of this T cell receptor beta chain was carried out in a study of T cells in Graves' hyperthyroidism and ophthalmopathy. A note on this clonotype: Its antigen remains unknown.

Amplification targeted TCR beta CDR3 regions from RNA transcripts. HTBI primers were employed in a first-round RT-PCR of the TCR CDR3. TCRdb called the multiplex PCR reads again in MiXCR, with one record for every CDR3 protein. Of 450,000 to 700,000 distinct CDR3 sequences listed, roughly 50% were seen once; the top ten hold around 17%. Findings and caveats of the study: Model-based prediction identified ophthalmopathy a median 6.5 months prior to its onset. Within blood appeared most thyroid clonotypes that had expanded above 0.001.

Clinical symptoms, serum thyroxine and TRAb, thyroid ultrasound and orbital computed tomography were used for the diagnoses. There are 12 residues in the CDR3. Germline lookup yields CDR1 SQVTM and CDR2 ANQGSEA. The germline V and J ends were trimmed by 7 bases and 5 bases, with 14 bases remaining between them. The sequenced sample was peripheral blood or thyroid tissue (not recorded which). This rearrangement joins TRBV29-1 to TRBJ2-5; the D is unclear. The sequence derives from an adult woman with Graves' disease, either hyperthyroidism or ophthalmopathy (not recorded which). The DNA of the CDR3 is TGCAGCGCCCCTGAGTCCACGGAGACCCAGTACTTC. This translates into CSAPESTETQYF.